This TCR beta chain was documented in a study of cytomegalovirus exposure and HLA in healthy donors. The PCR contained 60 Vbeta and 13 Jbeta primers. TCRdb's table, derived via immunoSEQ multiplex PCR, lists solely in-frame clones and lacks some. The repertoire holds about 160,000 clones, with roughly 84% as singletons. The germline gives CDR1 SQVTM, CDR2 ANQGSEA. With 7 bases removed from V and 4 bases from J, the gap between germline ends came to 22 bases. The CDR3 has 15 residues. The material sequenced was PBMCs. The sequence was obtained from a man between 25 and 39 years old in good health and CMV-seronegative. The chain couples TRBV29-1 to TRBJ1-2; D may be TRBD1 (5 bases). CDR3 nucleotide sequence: TGCAGCGCCCCCGGTGGGCAGAATAGGGGCTATGGCTACACCTTC. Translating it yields CSAPGGQNRGYGYTF.